This entry is about one T cell receptor (beta chain). Trimming removed 7 bases at V and 2 bases at J, with 6 bases between. Germline CDR1 reads LNHDA; CDR2 reads SQIVND (reference sequence). The CDR3 is 12 residues long. Survey-level resolution applied to immunoSEQ assay v3.0. Some clones are missing from TCRdb's copy, which holds only in-frame ones; the method was immunoSEQ multiplex PCR. This repertoire shows 30,000 to 45,000 clones, 80% found once; its top ten account for around 5.5%. The data derive from a study of long-term antiretroviral therapy in people with HIV. This receptor was obtained from a man aged 25-45 years with HIV. The chain links TRBV19 to TRBJ1-5; no clear D. Sequences were derived from unsorted PBMCs, sampled 3.4 years after starting antiretroviral therapy. The CDR3 loop reads CASKSGNQPQHF. Written as DNA, the CDR3 is TGTGCCAGTAAAAGCGGCAATCAGCCCCAGCATTTT. Using reference TRBV19 and TRBJ1-5 for the parts outside the CDR3, the full variable domain is DGGITQSPKYLFRKEGQNVTLSCEQNLNHDAMYWYRQDPGQGLRLIYYSQIVNDFQKGDIAEGYSVSREKKESFPLTVTSAQKNPTAFYLCASKSGNQPQHFGDGTRLSIL.